These 2 T cell receptor beta chains originate from one sample sequenced in a study of neoadjuvant anti-PD-1 for oral cavity cancer. The repertoire was sequenced with immunoSEQ multiplex PCR; TCRdb's copy has only in-frame clones and lacks some. Of roughly 67,000 clones listed, more than 70% are singletons. The sequencing used PBMCs, collected before nivolumab (anti-PD-1) treatment. Every receptor here comes from a person between 40 and 85 years old with oral cavity squamous cell carcinoma.

The chain recombines TRBV11-2 with TRBJ2-3; D is unclear. V was clipped by 4 bases and J by 5 bases, with 10 bases between them. Germline CDR1 and CDR2: SGHAT and FQNNGV. The CDR3 loop spans 13 amino acids. The CDR3 protein is CASSSPFRDTQYF. The CDR3 coding sequence is TGTGCCAGCAGCTCCCCCTTTCGAGATACGCAGTATTTT.

The chain joins TRBV28 to TRBJ1-2; D gene unclear. Germline V lookup: CDR1 MDHEN, CDR2 SYDVKM. The CDR3 consists of 17 residues. V was cut by 3 bases and J by 0 bases, with 17 bases left in between. The CDR3 here is CASSFVAGFSSNYGYTF. CDR3 bases: TGTGCCAGCAGTTTTGTGGCAGGATTTTCCTCTAACTATGGCTACACCTTC.